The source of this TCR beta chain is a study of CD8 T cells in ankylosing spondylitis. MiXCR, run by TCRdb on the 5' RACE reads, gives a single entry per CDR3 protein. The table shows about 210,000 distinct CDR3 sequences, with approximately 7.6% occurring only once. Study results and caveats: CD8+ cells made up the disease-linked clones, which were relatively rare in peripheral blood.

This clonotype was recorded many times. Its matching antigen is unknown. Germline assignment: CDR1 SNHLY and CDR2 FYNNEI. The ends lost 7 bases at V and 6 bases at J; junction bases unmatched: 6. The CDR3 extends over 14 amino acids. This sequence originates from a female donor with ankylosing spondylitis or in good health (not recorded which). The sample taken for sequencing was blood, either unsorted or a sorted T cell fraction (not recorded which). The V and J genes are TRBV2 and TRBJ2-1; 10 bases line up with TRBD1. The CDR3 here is CASKKRDRGNEQFF. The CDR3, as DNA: TGTGCCAGCAAGAAGAGGGACAGGGGCAATGAGCAGTTCTTC.